This entry describes one T cell receptor (beta chain). Its antigen is still unknown. This table comes from immunoSEQ multiplex PCR, and its TCRdb copy is limited to in-frame clones, with some not included. The sample includes about 110,000 clones, 92% of them seen just once. This record belongs to a study of T cell responses to AZD1222 COVID-19 vaccine. Broader study findings: Baseline serostatus was positive in only a handful of AZD1222 recipients. The donors showed a predominance of white British ancestry and of females, with possible underestimation of clonal diversity. The study reported that nearly half of spike-specific TCRs target unmutated variant regions.

CDR3 length: 14 residues. Trimming pared 5 bases from V and 0 bases from J, leaving 8 bases between. CDR1 is SGHTA, CDR2 FQGNSA, per germline. Investigators merged groups given second doses at roughly 4 or roughly 12 weeks. The specimen was peripheral blood, collected 28 days after the second AZD1222 dose. V and J are TRBV7-2 and TRBJ2-1; D not certain. The sequence was collected from an adult who received the AZD1222 COVID-19 vaccine. The CDR3 reads CASSNRYSYNEQFF. The CDR3 DNA follows: TGTGCCAGCAGCAATCGGTACTCCTACAATGAGCAGTTCTTC.